This T cell receptor (beta chain) was obtained from a study of shared clonotypes between healthy human individuals. Study-level findings and limits: Across subsets, estimated richness was generally greater for naive than for memory populations.

The CDR3 totals 15 residues. Germline V gene sequence: CDR1 MDHEN, CDR2 SYDVKM. Trimming pared 2 bases from V and 13 bases from J, leaving 18 bases between. Each replicate PCR on the sorted subsets used about 220 ng DNA (around 30,000 T cell genomes). In the original processing: For the immunoSEQ data, sequences were junction-only without quality scores, so filtering differed. TCRdb's table, derived via immunoSEQ multiplex PCR, lists solely in-frame clones and lacks some. Clone size and V and J calls were adopted from that table, with D and trimming inferred from the DNA. The sample holds roughly 2.1 million clones, roughly 91% seen once. As for this clone: What it recognizes is unknown.

As defined, naive CD8 cells were CD45RO-negative and positively selected for CCR7, with terminally differentiated effector memory CD45RA+ cells excluded. There were no recent acute infections or vaccinations among the donors, who were healthy HIV-negative adults. This chain joins TRBV28 and TRBJ1-6; a weak D match, TRBD1 (5 bases). The sequence was collected from a man between 18 and 29 years old in good health. Some clones in this sample may be carry-over from other donors' samples. Material for sequencing was naive CD8+ T cells from PBMCs. The CDR3 protein is CASSLALTGPLPLHF. For the CDR3, the DNA is TGTGCCAGCAGTTTAGCCCTCACAGGCCCCCTCCCCCTCCACTTT. The variable domain in full, with the rest retrieved from reference TRBV28 and TRBJ1-6, is DVKVTQSSRYLVKRTGEKVFLECVQDMDHENMFWYRQDPGLGLRLIYFSYDVKMKEKGDIPEGYSVSREKKERFSLILESASTNQTSMYLCASSLALTGPLPLHFGNGTRLTVT.